The 13 T cell receptor beta chains given below trace back to one sample, sequenced in a study of blood T cell repertoires in COVID-19 (dated by TCRdb to 2020 to 2022). The method was the immunoSEQ multiplex PCR assay. Imported from immuneACCESS, the table was reduced by TCRdb to in-frame sequences with V and J called. These copies leave out some clones; in studies compared against another copy, an unresolved V gene accounts for under half, and the cause of the remainder is not known. This sample lists over 200,000 clones; 84% were detected once. The top ten clones comprise 1.8% of the sample. Sequenced: PBMCs or T cells enriched from blood (not recorded which). These TCRs come from a man aged 60 to 69 who had recovered from COVID-19.

The gene calls are TRBV6-5 and TRBJ2-2; 11 nucleotides match TRBD2. Looked up from germline, CDR1 is MNHEY and CDR2 is SVGAGI. The CDR3 consists of 16 residues. V shed 4 bases, J shed 5 bases, and the junction held 6 bases outside the gene matches. The CDR3 reads CASSSTSGAVTGELFF. The CDR3 DNA reads TGTGCCAGCAGTTCGACTAGCGGGGCTGTTACCGGGGAGCTGTTTTTT.

This clone came up a few times. The CDR3 DNA is TGTGCCAGCAGCTTAGGGGGGGGGCCCCGCTACAATGAGCAGTTCTTC. Residues: CASSLGGGPRYNEQFF. V and J are TRBV11-3 and TRBJ2-1; weak D call: TRBD2 (7 bases). There are 16 residues in the CDR3. From germline, CDR1 is SGHNT and CDR2 YENEEA. V gave up 1 base and J gave up 3 bases, with 13 bases separating them.

The V and J genes are TRBV6-5 and TRBJ1-1, with D tentatively TRBD1 (5 bases). V lost 5 bases to trimming and J lost 4 bases, with 11 bases between them. The CDR3 has 13 residues. CDR1 MNHEY and CDR2 SVGAGI come from the germline V gene. The CDR3 reads CASSQSRVTEAFF. The CDR3 bases are TGTGCCAGCAGTCAAAGCAGGGTCACTGAAGCTTTCTTT.

The chain uses TRBV7-2 and TRBJ1-3; tentatively, D is TRBD1 (5 bases). The V gene lost 2 bases and the J gene lost 2 bases, with 7 bases spanning the gap. Germline V gene lookup returns CDR1 SGHTA and CDR2 FQGNSA. The CDR3 is made up of 14 amino acids. This chain's CDR3 is CASSLWGAGNTIYF. DNA for the CDR3: TGTGCCAGCAGCTTATGGGGGGCTGGAAACACCATATATTTT.

This clone was observed a handful of times. This rearrangement joins TRBV10-3 to TRBJ1-3; TRBD1 matches 7 bases. This CDR3 region has 16 residues. CDR1 ENHRY and CDR2 SYGVKD come from the germline V gene. V lost 5 bases to trimming and J lost 2 bases; unmatched junction nucleotides: 9. The CDR3 here is CAISRTGSPPGNTIYF. The CDR3, as DNA: TGTGCCATCAGTAGGACAGGTAGCCCTCCTGGAAACACCATATATTTT.

This chain uses TRBV13 with TRBJ2-3; 7 bases agree with TRBD2. The CDR3 runs to 16 residues. CDR1 PRHDT and CDR2 FYEKMQ come from the germline V gene (reference sequence). V lost 3 bases to trimming and J lost 0 bases; unmatched junction nucleotides: 6. The CDR3 DNA reads as TGTGCCAGCAGCTTCCGTCTCGGGGGGAGCACAGATACGCAGTATTTT. Translating gives CASSFRLGGSTDTQYF.

The CDR3 spells CASTPGKRARTTGELFF. For the CDR3, the DNA is TGCGCCAGCACCCCAGGGAAAAGGGCGCGTACCACCGGGGAGCTGTTTTTT. The chain joins TRBV10-2 to TRBJ2-2; maybe TRBD1 (5 bases). Germline CDR1 WSHSY, CDR2 SAAADI. V was cut by 7 bases and J by 4 bases, with 22 bases left in between. The length of the CDR3 is 17 residues.

V gene TRBV24-1 combines with J gene TRBJ1-1; D is undetermined. The CDR3 has 13 amino acids. CDR1 and CDR2 from the germline V gene are KGHDR and SFDVKD. Trimming took 6 bases from V and 0 from J, leaving 7 bases between them. In DNA, the CDR3 is TGTGCCACCAGTCTGGGCGTGAACACTGAAGCTTTCTTT. Translated: CATSLGVNTEAFF.

The chain carries TRBV2 and TRBJ1-3; a weak D match, TRBD1 (5 bases). Between the trimmed V and J ends, which lost 7 bases and 4 bases, there was a span of 20 bases. This CDR3 has 16 residues. Germline CDR1 is SNHLY and CDR2 is FYNNEI. The CDR3 here is CASKGAASIRGNTIYF. The CDR3 nucleotides are TGTGCCAGCAAAGGGGCGGCATCCATTAGGGGAAACACCATATATTTT.

The CDR3 loop reads CASSQQGQETQYF. CDR3 bases: TGTGCCAGCAGCCAGCAGGGTCAAGAGACCCAGTACTTC. The rearrangement joins TRBV3-1 (or the pseudogene TRBV3-2) to TRBJ2-5; possibly TRBD1 for D (5 bases). The CDR3 covers 13 residues. V lost 3 bases and J 2 bases, leaving 7 bases between the germline ends. Germline V lookup: CDR1 LGHDT, CDR2 YNNKEL (reference sequence).

The V call is TRBV30, the J call TRBJ2-1; 7 positions match TRBD1. V dropped 6 bases and J dropped 7; count of bases not matched to a gene: 15. Germline V CDR1 and CDR2: GTSNPN, SVGIG (reference sequence). The CDR3 is 15 residues long. In DNA, the CDR3 is TGTGCCTGCCGGGACAGATCCCAATTAATTAATGAGCAGTTCTTC. It encodes CACRDRSQLINEQFF.

This sequence joins TRBV4-3 and TRBJ1-2; TRBD1 matches 10 bases. Trimming at V came to 3 bases and at J to 4 bases, leaving 5 bases not matched to a gene. CDR3 size: 15 residues. The germline V gene encodes CDR1 LGHNA and CDR2 YSLEER. The CDR3 DNA is TGCGCCAGCAGCCACGACGGGACAGGGGCCTATGGCTACACCTTC. Protein: CASSHDGTGAYGYTF.

The J gene is TRBJ2-5, the V gene TRBV5-1, with 7 bases lining up with TRBD1. CDR3 length: 16 amino acids. In germline, CDR1 is SGHRS, CDR2 YFSETQ. Trimming took 5 bases from V and 2 from J; bases not matched to a gene: 12. The chain's CDR3 is CASRQTGTAHQETQYF. As DNA, the CDR3 is TGCGCCAGCAGACAGACCGGGACAGCGCATCAAGAGACCCAGTACTTC. The entire variable domain, with the rest obtained from reference TRBV5-1 and TRBJ2-5, is as follows: KAGVTQTPRYLIKTRGQQVTLSCSPISGHRSVSWYQQTPGQGLQFLFEYFSETQRNKGNFPGRFSGRQFSNSRSEMNVSTLELGDSALYLCASRQTGTAHQETQYFGPGTRLLVL.